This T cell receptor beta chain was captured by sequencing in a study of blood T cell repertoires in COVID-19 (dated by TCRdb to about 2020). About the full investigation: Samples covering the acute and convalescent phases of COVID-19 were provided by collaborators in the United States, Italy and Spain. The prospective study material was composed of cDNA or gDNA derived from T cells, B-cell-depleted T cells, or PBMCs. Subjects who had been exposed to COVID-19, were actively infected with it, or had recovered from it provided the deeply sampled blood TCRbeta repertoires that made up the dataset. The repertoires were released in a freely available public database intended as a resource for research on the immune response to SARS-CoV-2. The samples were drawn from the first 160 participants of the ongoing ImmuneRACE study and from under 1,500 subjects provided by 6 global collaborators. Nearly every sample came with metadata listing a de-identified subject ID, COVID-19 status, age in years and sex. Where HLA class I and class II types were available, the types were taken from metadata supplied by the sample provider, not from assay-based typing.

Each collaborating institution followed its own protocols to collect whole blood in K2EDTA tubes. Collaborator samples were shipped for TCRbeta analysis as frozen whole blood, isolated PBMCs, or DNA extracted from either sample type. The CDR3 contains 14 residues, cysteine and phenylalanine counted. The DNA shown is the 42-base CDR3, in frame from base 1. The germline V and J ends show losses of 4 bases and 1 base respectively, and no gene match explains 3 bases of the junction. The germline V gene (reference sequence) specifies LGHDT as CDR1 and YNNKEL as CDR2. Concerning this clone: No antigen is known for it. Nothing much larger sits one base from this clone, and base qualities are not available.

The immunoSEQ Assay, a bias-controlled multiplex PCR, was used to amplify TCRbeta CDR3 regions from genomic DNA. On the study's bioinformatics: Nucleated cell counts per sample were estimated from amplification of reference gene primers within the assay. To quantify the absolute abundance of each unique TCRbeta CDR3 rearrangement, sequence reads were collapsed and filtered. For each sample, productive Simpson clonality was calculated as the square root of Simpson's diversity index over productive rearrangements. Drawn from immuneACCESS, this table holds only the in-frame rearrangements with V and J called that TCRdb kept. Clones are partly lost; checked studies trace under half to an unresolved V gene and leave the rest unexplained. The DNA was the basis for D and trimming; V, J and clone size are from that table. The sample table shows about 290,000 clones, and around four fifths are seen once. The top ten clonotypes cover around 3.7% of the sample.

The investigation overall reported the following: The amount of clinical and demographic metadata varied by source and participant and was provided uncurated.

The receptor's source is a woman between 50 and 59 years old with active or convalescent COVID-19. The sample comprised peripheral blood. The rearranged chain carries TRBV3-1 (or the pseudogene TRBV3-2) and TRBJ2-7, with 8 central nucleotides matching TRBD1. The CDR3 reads CASSPWDRSYEQYF. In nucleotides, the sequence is TGTGCCAGCAGCCCTTGGGACAGGTCCTACGAGCAGTACTTC.